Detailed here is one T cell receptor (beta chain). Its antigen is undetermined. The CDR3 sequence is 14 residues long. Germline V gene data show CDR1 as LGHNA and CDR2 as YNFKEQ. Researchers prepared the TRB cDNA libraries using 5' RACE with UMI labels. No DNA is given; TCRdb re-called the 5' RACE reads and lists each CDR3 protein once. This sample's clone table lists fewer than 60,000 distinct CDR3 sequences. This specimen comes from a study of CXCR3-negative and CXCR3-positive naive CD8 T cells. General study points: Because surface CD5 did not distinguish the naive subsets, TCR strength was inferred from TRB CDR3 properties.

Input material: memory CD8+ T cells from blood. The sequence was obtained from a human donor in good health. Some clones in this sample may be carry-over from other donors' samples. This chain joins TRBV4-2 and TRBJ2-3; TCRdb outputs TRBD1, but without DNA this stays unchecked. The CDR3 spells CASSEGGGRDTQYF.